The 9 T cell receptor beta chains in this list originate from one sample, sequenced in a study of cytomegalovirus exposure and HLA in healthy donors. In the PCR, 60 Vbeta and 13 Jbeta primers were used. Profiling relied on immunoSEQ multiplex PCR, and the TCRdb table lists in-frame clones only, not all of them. The table includes about 130,000 clones, approximately 85% detected once. Sequencing input: PBMCs. The receptor set was obtained from a woman aged 30 to 39 in good health and CMV-seropositive.

The genes are TRBV10-3 and TRBJ1-2, with TRBD1 identical over 10 bases. V gave up 2 bases and J gave up 8 bases; unmatched junction bases: 2. The CDR3 has 13 amino acids. CDR1 and CDR2 (germline): ENHRY, SYGVKD. The CDR3 DNA reads TGTGCCATCAGTGAGGGGACAGGGGAAGGCTACACCTTC. It specifies CAISEGTGEGYTF.

The chain carries TRBV29-1 and TRBJ2-4, with 9 bases lining up with TRBD2. Trimming took 7 bases from V and 4 from J; bases not matched to a gene: 8. CDR3 length: 14 residues. Germline V gives CDR1 SQVTM, CDR2 ANQGSEA. The CDR3 loop is CSAAGGLVKNIQYF. The CDR3 DNA follows: TGCAGCGCAGCGGGGGGACTGGTAAAAAACATTCAGTACTTC.

This clone has just one count. The genes are TRBV27 and TRBJ1-5; a possible D gene is TRBD1 (5 bases). The CDR3 sequence is 13 residues long. CDR1 and CDR2 (germline): MNHEY, SMNVEV (reference sequence). Trimming pared 5 bases from V and 2 bases from J, leaving 7 bases between. CDR3 sequence (DNA): TGTGCCAGCAGTCCGGGGGGCAATCAGCCCCAGCATTTT. Translation gives CASSPGGNQPQHF.

The rearrangement joins TRBV30 to TRBJ1-6; no definite D call. The germline CDR1 and CDR2 sequences are GTSNPN and SVGIG (reference sequence). V was clipped by 2 bases and J by 6 bases, with 14 bases between them. The CDR3 has 15 amino acids. The CDR3 reads CAWSFSGGGNSPLHF. Written as DNA, the CDR3 is TGTGCCTGGAGTTTTAGCGGTGGCGGTAATTCACCCCTCCACTTT.

This chain connects TRBV7-3 to TRBJ2-3; 9 bases agree with TRBD2. CDR3 size: 16 residues. V gave up 5 bases and J gave up 10 bases; unmatched junction bases: 16. Germline CDR1 is SGHTA and CDR2 is FQGTGA. CDR3 protein: CASSPGGSGGGGSQYF. The CDR3 DNA is TGTGCCAGCAGCCCGGGGGGTAGCGGGGGCGGGGGCTCGCAGTATTTT.

Notes on this clone: The germline gene is not matched at one end of the junction; a read error may be the cause. The chain is built from TRBV7-9 and TRBJ2-7; TRBD1 aligns across 9 bases. Germline loops: CDR1 SEHNR, CDR2 FQNEAQ (reference sequence). The length of the CDR3 is 16 residues. The CDR3 spells CSSSLASGQGLAEQYF. The CDR3 DNA sequence: TGTTCCAGCAGCTTAGCCTCTGGACAGGGGCTTGCAGAGCAGTACTTC.

This clone was seen once. The chain combines TRBV18 with TRBJ2-7; 7 bases are shared with TRBD1. This CDR3 has 15 residues. Trimming took 3 bases from V and 3 from J; bases not matched to a gene: 8. The germline gives CDR1 KGHSH, CDR2 LQKENI. The chain's CDR3 is CASSPYGTEGYEQYF. CDR3 DNA sequence: TGTGCCAGCTCACCGTACGGGACAGAAGGCTACGAGCAGTACTTC.

This chain uses TRBV6-1 with TRBJ2-3; maybe TRBD2 (6 bases). This CDR3 has 16 residues. CDR1 and CDR2 from the germline V gene are MNHNS and SASEGT. V was pared by 1 base and J by 4 bases, with 15 bases between. CDR3 region: CASSEELGGEADTQYF. CDR3 sequence (DNA): TGTGCCAGCAGTGAAGAGCTCGGCGGGGAGGCAGATACGCAGTATTTT.

The rearrangement joins TRBV6-6 to TRBJ1-1; no definite D call. Germline V gene data show CDR1 as MNHNY and CDR2 as SVGAGI (reference sequence). Between the trimmed V and J ends, which lost 2 bases and 7 bases, there was a span of 17 bases. The length of the CDR3 is 15 residues. The CDR3 protein is CASSYTAAREDEAFF. The CDR3 region has the DNA TGTGCCAGCAGTTACACGGCGGCGCGGGAGGATGAAGCTTTCTTT.